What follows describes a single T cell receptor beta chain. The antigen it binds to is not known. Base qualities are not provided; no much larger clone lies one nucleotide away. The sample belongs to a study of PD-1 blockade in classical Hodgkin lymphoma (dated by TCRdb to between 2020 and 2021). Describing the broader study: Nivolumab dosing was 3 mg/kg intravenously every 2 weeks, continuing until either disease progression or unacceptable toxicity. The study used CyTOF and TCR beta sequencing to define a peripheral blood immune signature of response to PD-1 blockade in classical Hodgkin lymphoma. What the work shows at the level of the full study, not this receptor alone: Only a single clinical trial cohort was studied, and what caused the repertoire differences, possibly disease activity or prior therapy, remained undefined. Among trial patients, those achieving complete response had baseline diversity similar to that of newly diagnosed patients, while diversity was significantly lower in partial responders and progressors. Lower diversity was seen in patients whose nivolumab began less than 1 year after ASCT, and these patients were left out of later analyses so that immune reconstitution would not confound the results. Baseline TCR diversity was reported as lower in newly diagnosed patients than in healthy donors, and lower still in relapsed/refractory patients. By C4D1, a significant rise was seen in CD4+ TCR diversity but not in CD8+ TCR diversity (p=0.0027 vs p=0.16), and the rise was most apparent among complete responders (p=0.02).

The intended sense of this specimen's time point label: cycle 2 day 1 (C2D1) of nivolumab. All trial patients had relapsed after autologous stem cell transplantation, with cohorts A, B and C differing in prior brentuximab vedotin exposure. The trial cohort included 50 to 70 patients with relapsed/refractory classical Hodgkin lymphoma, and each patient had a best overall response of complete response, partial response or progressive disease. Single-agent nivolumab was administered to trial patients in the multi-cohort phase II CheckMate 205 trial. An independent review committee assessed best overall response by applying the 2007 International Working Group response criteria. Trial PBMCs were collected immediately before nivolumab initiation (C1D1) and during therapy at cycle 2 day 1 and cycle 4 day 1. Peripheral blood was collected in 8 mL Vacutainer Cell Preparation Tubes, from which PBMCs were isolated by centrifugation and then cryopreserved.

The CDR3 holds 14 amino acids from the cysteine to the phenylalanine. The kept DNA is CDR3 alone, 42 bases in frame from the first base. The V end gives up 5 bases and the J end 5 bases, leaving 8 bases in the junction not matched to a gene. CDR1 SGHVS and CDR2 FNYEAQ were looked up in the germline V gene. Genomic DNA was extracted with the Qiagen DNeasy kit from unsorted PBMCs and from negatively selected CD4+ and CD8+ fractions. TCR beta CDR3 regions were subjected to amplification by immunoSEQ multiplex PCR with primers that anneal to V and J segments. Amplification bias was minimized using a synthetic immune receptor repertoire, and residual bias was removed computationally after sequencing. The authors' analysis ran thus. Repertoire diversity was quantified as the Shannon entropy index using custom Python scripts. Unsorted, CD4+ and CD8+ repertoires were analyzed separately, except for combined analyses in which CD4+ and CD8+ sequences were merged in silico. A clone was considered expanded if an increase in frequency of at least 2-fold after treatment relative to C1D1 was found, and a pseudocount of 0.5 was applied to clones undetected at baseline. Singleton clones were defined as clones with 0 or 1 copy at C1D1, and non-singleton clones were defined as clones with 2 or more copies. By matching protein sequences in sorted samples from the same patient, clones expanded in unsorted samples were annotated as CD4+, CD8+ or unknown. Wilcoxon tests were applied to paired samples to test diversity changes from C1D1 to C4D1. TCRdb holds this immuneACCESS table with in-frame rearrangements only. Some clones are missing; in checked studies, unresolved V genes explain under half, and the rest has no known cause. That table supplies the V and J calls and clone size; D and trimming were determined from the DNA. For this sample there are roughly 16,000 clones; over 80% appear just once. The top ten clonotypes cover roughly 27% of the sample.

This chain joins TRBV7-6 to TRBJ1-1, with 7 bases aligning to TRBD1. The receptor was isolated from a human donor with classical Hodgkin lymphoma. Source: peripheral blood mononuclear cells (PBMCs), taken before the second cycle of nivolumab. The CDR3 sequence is CASSKRAGGTEAFF. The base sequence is TGTGCCAGCAGCAAAAGGGCAGGGGGGACTGAAGCTTTCTTT. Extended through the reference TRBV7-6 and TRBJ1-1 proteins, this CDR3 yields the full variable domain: GAGVSQSPRYKVTKRGQDVALRCDPISGHVSLYWYRQALGQGPEFLTYFNYEAQQDKSGLPNDRFSAERPEGSISTLTIQRTEQRDSAMYRCASSKRAGGTEAFFGQGTRLTVV.